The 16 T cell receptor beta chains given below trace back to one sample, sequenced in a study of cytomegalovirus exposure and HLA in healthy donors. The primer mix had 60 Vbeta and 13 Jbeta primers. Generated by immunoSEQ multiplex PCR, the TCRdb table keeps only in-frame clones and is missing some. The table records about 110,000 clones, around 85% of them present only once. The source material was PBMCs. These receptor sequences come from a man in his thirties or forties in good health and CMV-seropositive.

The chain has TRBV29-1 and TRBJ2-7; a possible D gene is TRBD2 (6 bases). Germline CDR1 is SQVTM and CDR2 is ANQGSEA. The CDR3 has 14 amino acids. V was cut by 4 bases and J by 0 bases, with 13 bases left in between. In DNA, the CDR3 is TGCAGCGTTGGCGGGGTAGCGTCCTCCTACGAGCAGTACTTC. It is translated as CSVGGVASSYEQYF.

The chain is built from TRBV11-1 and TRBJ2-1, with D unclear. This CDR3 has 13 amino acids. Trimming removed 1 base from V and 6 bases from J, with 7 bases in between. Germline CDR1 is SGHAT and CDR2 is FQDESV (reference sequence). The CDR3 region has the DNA TGTGCCAGCAGCTTAGGGCACCTCAATGAGCAGTTCTTC. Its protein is CASSLGHLNEQFF.

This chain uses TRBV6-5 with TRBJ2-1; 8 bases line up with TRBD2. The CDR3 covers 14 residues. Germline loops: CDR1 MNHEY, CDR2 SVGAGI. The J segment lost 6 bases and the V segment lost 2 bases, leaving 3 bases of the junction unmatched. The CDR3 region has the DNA TGTGCCAGCAGTTACCACAGCGGGGGCAATGAGCAGTTCTTC. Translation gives CASSYHSGGNEQFF.

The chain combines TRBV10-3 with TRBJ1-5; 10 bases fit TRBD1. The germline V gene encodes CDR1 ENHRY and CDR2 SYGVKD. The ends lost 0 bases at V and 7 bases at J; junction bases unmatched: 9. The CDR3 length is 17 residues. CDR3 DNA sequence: TGTGCCATCAGTGAGTCCCGGGACAGGGGAATAGGGCAGCCCCAGCATTTT. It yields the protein CAISESRDRGIGQPQHF.

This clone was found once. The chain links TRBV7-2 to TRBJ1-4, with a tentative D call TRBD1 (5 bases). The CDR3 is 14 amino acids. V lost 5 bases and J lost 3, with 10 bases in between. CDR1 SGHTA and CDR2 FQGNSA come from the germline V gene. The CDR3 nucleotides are TGTGCCAGCAGCGCAGCGGGGGCTAATGAAAAACTGTTTTTT. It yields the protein CASSAAGANEKLFF.

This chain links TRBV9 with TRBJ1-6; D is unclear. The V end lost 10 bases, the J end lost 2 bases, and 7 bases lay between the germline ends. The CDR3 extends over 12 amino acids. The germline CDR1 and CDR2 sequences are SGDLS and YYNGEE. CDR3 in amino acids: CASNTYNSPLHF. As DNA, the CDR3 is TGTGCCTCCAACACCTATAATTCACCCCTCCACTTT.

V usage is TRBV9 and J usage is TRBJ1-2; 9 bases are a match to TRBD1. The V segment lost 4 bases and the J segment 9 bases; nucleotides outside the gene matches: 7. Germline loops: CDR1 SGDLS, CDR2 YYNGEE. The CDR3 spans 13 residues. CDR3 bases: TGTGCCAGCAGCAAACCGGGACAGGGAAGCTACACCTTC. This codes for CASSKPGQGSYTF.

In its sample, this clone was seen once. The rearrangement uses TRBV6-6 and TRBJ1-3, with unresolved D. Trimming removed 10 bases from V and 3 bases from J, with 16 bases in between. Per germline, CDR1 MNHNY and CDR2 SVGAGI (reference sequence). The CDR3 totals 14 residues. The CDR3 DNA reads TGTGCCACCCAACGCGGGAACCTTGGAAACACCATATATTTT. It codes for CATQRGNLGNTIYF.

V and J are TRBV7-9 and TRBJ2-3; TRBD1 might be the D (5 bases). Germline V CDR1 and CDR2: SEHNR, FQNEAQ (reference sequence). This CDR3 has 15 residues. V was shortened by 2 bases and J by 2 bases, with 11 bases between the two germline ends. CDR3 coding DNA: TGTGCCAGCAGCTTATTGGGGCAGGACACAGATACGCAGTATTTT. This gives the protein CASSLLGQDTDTQYF.

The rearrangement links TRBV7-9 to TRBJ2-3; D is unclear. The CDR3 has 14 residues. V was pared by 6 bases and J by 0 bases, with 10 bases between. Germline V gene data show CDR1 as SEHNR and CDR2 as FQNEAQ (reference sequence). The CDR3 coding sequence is TGTGCCAGCAGTCCAACAAGTAGCACAGATACGCAGTATTTT. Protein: CASSPTSSTDTQYF.

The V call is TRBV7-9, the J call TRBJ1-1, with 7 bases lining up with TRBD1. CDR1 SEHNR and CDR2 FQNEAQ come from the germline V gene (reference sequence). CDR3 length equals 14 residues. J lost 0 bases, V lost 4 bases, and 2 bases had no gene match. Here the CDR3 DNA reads TGTGCCAGCAGCTCCCAGGGGGTGAACACTGAAGCTTTCTTT. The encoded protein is CASSSQGVNTEAFF.

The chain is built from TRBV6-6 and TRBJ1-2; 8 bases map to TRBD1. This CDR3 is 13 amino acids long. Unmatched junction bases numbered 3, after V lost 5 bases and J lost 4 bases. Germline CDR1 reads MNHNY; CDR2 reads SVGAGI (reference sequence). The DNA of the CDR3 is TGTGCCAGCAGTCAGGGACAGGCCTATGGCTACACCTTC. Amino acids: CASSQGQAYGYTF.

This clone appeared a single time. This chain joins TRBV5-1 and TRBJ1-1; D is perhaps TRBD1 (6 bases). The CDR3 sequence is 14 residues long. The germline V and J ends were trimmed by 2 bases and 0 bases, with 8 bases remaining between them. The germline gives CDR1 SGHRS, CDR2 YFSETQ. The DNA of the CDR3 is TGCGCCAGCAGCTTCTGGGACATGAACACTGAAGCTTTCTTT. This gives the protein CASSFWDMNTEAFF. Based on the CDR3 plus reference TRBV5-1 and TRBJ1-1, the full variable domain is KAGVTQTPRYLIKTRGQQVTLSCSPISGHRSVSWYQQTPGQGLQFLFEYFSETQRNKGNFPGRFSGRQFSNSRSEMNVSTLELGDSALYLCASSFWDMNTEAFFGQGTRLTVV.

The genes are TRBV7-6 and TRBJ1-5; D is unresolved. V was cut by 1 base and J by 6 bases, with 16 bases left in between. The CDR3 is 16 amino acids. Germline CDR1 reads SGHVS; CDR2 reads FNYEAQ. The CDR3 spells CASSLEAGPQIQPQHF. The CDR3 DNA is TGTGCCAGCAGCTTAGAGGCAGGTCCCCAAATTCAGCCCCAGCATTTT.

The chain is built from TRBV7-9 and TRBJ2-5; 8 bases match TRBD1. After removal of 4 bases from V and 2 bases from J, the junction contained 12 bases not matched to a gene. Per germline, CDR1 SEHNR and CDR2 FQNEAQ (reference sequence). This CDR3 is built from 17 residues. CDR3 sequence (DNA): TGTGCCAGCAGCTCACCAAGGGGGACAGGCCATCAAGAGACCCAGTACTTC. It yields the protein CASSSPRGTGHQETQYF. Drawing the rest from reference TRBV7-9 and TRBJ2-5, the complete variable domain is DTGVSQNPRHKITKRGQNVTFRCDPISEHNRLYWYRQTLGQGPEFLTYFQNEAQLEKSRLLSDRFSAERPKGSFSTLEIQRTEQGDSAMYLCASSSPRGTGHQETQYFGPGTRLLVL.

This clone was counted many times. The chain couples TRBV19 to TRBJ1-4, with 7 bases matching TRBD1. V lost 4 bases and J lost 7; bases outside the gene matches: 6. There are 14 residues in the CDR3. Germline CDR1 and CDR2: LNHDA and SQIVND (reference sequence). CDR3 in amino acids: CASSTGQAVEKLFF. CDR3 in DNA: TGTGCCAGTAGTACCGGACAGGCGGTTGAAAAACTGTTTTTT.